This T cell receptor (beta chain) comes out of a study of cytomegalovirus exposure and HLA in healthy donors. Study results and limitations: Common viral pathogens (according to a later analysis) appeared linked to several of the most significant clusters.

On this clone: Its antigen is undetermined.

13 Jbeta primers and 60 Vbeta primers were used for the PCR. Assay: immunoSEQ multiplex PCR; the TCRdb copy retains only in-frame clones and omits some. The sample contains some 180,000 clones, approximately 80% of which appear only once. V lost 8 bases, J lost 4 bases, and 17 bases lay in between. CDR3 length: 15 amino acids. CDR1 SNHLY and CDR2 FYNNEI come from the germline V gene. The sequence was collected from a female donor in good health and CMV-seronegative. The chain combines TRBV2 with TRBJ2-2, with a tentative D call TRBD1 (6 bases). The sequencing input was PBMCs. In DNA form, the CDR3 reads TGTGCCAGCGCCATTTCCGGGACAAGCACCGGGGAGCTGTTTTTT. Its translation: CASAISGTSTGELFF.